The 20 T cell receptor beta chains reported below all come from one sample, sequenced in a study of brain T cells in children with intractable seizures. Some clones are missing from TCRdb's copy, which holds only in-frame ones; the method was immunoSEQ multiplex PCR. The repertoire consists of about 320,000 clones, with over 85% occurring once and the leading ten covering about 6%. Time point given: blood from clinic visit 5 months post-surgery; TSC patient then seizure free. The specimen was peripheral blood, collected about 5 months after surgery. Receptors originate from a boy under three years old with tuberous sclerosis and intractable seizures.

The genes are TRBV4-2 and TRBJ2-3; the match to TRBD2 covers 8 bases. The germline gives CDR1 LGHNA, CDR2 YNFKEQ. The J segment lost 3 bases and the V segment lost 3 bases, leaving 11 bases of the junction unmatched. The CDR3 is 17 residues long. The CDR3 here is CASSHPSGTSNTDTQYF. The CDR3 DNA reads TGTGCCAGCAGCCACCCCTCCGGGACTAGTAATACAGATACGCAGTATTTT.

This clone has a single count. The V and J genes are TRBV28 and TRBJ1-1, with TRBD1 identical over 9 bases. The CDR3 contains 12 residues. Trimming took 8 bases from V and 5 from J; bases not matched to a gene: 3. Germline V CDR1 and CDR2: MDHEN, SYDVKM. CDR3 sequence: CASWDRETEAFF. CDR3 coding DNA: TGTGCCAGCTGGGACAGGGAGACTGAAGCTTTCTTT.

V gene TRBV7-6 combines with J gene TRBJ2-5; perhaps TRBD2 as D (5 bases). The CDR3 is 18 residues long. Trimming removed 4 bases at V and 2 bases at J, with 23 bases between. CDR1 and CDR2 from the germline V gene are SGHVS and FNYEAQ. The CDR3 region has the DNA TGTGCCAGCAGCTCCGGCCCCGGAGGATCTCGCAGGCAAGAGACCCAGTACTTC. It is translated as CASSSGPGGSRRQETQYF. Full variable domain (missing parts from reference TRBV7-6 and TRBJ2-5): GAGVSQSPRYKVTKRGQDVALRCDPISGHVSLYWYRQALGQGPEFLTYFNYEAQQDKSGLPNDRFSAERPEGSISTLTIQRTEQRDSAMYRCASSSGPGGSRRQETQYFGPGTRLLVL.

This clone was counted once. The J gene is TRBJ1-2, the V gene TRBV6-2 or TRBV6-3; tentatively, D is TRBD1 (5 bases). The germline gives CDR1 MNHEY, CDR2 SVGEGT. Trimming removed 0 bases at V and 2 bases at J, with 7 bases between. The CDR3 covers 14 residues. In DNA form, the CDR3 reads TGTGCCAGCAGTTACTCGGCAGGGAACTATGGCTACACCTTC. Protein: CASSYSAGNYGYTF.

The table lists this clone with a count of one. The V gene is TRBV2, the J gene TRBJ2-7, with 12 bases that match TRBD1. The CDR3 consists of 13 residues. Losses at the gene ends were 6 bases for V and 6 bases for J; bases not matched to a gene: 3. In germline, CDR1 is SNHLY, CDR2 FYNNEI. CDR3 amino acids: CASRGQGASEQYF. DNA of the CDR3: TGTGCCAGCAGGGGACAGGGGGCCAGCGAGCAGTACTTC.

This clone was picked up one time. The chain recombines TRBV4-1 with TRBJ1-4; D is perhaps TRBD1 (5 bases). CDR1 is MGHRA, CDR2 YSYEKL, per germline. The V and J ends lost 1 base and 8 bases respectively, with 20 bases between them. The CDR3 is 17 residues long. The CDR3 region is CASSQGGFSREGEKLFF. The CDR3 nucleotides are TGCGCCAGCAGCCAAGGGGGTTTTTCCAGGGAAGGAGAAAAACTGTTTTTT.

This chain uses TRBV7-8 with TRBJ2-6, with D possibly called TRBD1 or TRBD2 (6 bases each). CDR3 length: 18 residues. Trimming removed 2 bases from V and 0 bases from J, with 14 bases in between. Germline values: CDR1 SGHVS, CDR2 FQNEAQ. The CDR3 region is CASSLSGALLSGANVLTF. CDR3 DNA: TGTGCCAGCAGCTTATCGGGGGCCCTCCTCTCTGGGGCCAACGTCCTGACTTTC.

The V and J genes are TRBV13 and TRBJ2-7; 7 bases agree with TRBD1. Trimming cost V 5 bases and J 2 bases; bases outside gene matches: 9. Germline lookup yields CDR1 PRHDT and CDR2 FYEKMQ (reference sequence). The CDR3 loop spans 15 amino acids. CDR3 region: CASSQGQGVAYEQYF. For the CDR3, the DNA is TGTGCCAGCAGCCAAGGCCAGGGGGTTGCCTACGAGCAGTACTTC.

The V gene is TRBV4-1, the J gene TRBJ2-1, with 14 bases lining up with TRBD2. The V segment lost 3 bases and the J segment 8 bases; nucleotides outside the gene matches: 9. The CDR3 totals 17 residues. The germline gives CDR1 MGHRA, CDR2 YSYEKL. DNA for the CDR3: TGCGCCAGCAGCCACACCGGGACTAGCGGGAGTTGGGATGAGCAGTTCTTC. It translates to CASSHTGTSGSWDEQFF.

The CDR3 bases are TGTGCCAGTAGTATGACCCCCCCGGGGACAGGGTTTCACGAGCAGTACTTC. Residues: CASSMTPPGTGFHEQYF. This chain links TRBV19 with TRBJ2-7; 9 bases are a match to TRBD1. The length of the CDR3 is 17 residues. The V segment lost 3 bases and the J segment 5 bases; nucleotides outside the gene matches: 14. Germline V gene data show CDR1 as LNHDA and CDR2 as SQIVND (reference sequence).

This clone is a singleton in its sample. This chain connects TRBV20-1 to TRBJ2-5, with unresolved D. This CDR3 region has 11 residues. V gave up 4 bases and J gave up 5 bases, with 8 bases separating them. Germline V lookup: CDR1 DFQATT, CDR2 SNEGSKA (reference sequence). The CDR3 protein is CSAKAVETQYF. In nucleotides, the CDR3 is TGCAGTGCTAAGGCCGTTGAGACCCAGTACTTC.

V usage is TRBV7-8 and J usage is TRBJ1-5, with D perhaps TRBD1 (5 bases). Deletions cut 5 bases from V and 8 bases from J, with 25 bases between. The CDR3 is 17 residues long. Looked up from germline, CDR1 is SGHVS and CDR2 is FQNEAQ. This chain's CDR3 is CASSRWGIGRLHEPQHF. The CDR3, as DNA: TGTGCCAGCAGCCGATGGGGGATAGGAAGACTTCATGAGCCCCAGCATTTT. Looking up the rest from reference TRBV7-8 and TRBJ1-5 gives the full variable domain: GAGVSQSPRYKVAKRGQDVALRCDPISGHVSLFWYQQALGQGPEFLTYFQNEAQLDKSGLPSDRFFAERPEGSVSTLKIQRTQQEDSAVYLCASSRWGIGRLHEPQHFGDGTRLSIL.

The rearrangement uses TRBV18 and TRBJ1-6, with a tentative D call TRBD1 (5 bases). The germline V gene has CDR1 KGHSH and CDR2 LQKENI. The CDR3 extends over 15 amino acids. The ends were cut back, 3 bases at V and 6 bases at J, with 12 bases in the middle. CDR3 in DNA: TGTGCCAGCTCACCCCGGGGGACGGTTAATTCACCCCTCCACTTT. Its protein product is CASSPRGTVNSPLHF.

The chain uses TRBV7-9 and TRBJ2-1, with D tentatively TRBD1 (6 bases). Germline values: CDR1 SEHNR, CDR2 FQNEAQ (reference sequence). V lost 3 bases and J lost 6, with 15 bases in between. CDR3 size: 15 residues. The CDR3 region has the DNA TGTGCCAGCAGCTTCTTAGGGGGTTCTAGCAATGAGCAGTTCTTC. This encodes CASSFLGGSSNEQFF.

The chain carries TRBV7-8 and TRBJ2-5; no definite D call. Germline V gives CDR1 SGHVS, CDR2 FQNEAQ. This CDR3 has 13 residues. V shed 1 base and J shed 7 bases, with 10 bases lying between them. The CDR3 is CASSLEYSSTQYF. The CDR3 DNA follows: TGTGCCAGCAGCTTAGAATATTCGTCGACCCAGTACTTC.

The chain joins TRBV27 to TRBJ2-7; D remains ambiguous. Trimming took off 2 bases at V and 3 bases at J, with 11 bases between the two ends. This CDR3 contains 14 residues. Germline assignment: CDR1 MNHEY and CDR2 SMNVEV (reference sequence). CDR3 amino acids: CASSLDASDYEQYF. The CDR3 region has the DNA TGTGCCAGCAGTTTAGATGCCTCGGACTACGAGCAGTACTTC.

The chain joins TRBV7-8 to TRBJ1-1; D unclear. Trimming cost V 5 bases and J 5 bases, with 15 bases left between them. This CDR3 is built from 14 residues. Germline lookup yields CDR1 SGHVS and CDR2 FQNEAQ. The CDR3 region has the DNA TGTGCCAGCAGCCAATCCATGGTGGGGACTGAAGCTTTCTTT. Translated: CASSQSMVGTEAFF. The whole variable domain, remainder taken from reference TRBV7-8 and TRBJ1-1, is GAGVSQSPRYKVAKRGQDVALRCDPISGHVSLFWYQQALGQGPEFLTYFQNEAQLDKSGLPSDRFFAERPEGSVSTLKIQRTQQEDSAVYLCASSQSMVGTEAFFGQGTRLTVV.

The gene calls are TRBV7-9 and TRBJ2-3; D gene unclear. V lost 0 bases and J 4 bases, leaving 5 bases between the germline ends. Germline CDR1 SEHNR, CDR2 FQNEAQ (reference sequence). The CDR3 sequence is 13 residues long. CDR3 nucleotide sequence: TGTGCCAGCAGCTTAGCTGGTTCAGATACGCAGTATTTT. The encoded protein is CASSLAGSDTQYF. Supplemented by reference TRBV7-9 and TRBJ2-3, the full variable domain reads DTGVSQNPRHKITKRGQNVTFRCDPISEHNRLYWYRQTLGQGPEFLTYFQNEAQLEKSRLLSDRFSAERPKGSFSTLEIQRTEQGDSAMYLCASSLAGSDTQYFGPGTRLTVL.

V gene TRBV25-1 combines with J gene TRBJ2-5; D remains unclear. Germline-derived CDR1 and CDR2 are MGHDK and SYGVNS. The CDR3 length is 14 residues. Trimming pared 3 bases from V and 4 bases from J, leaving 12 bases between. CDR3 in amino acids: CASSDPPEVETQYF. The CDR3, as DNA: TGTGCCAGCAGTGACCCTCCGGAAGTAGAGACCCAGTACTTC. Filled out from reference TRBV25-1 and TRBJ2-5, the complete variable domain reads EADIYQTPRYLVIGTGKKITLECSQTMGHDKMYWYQQDPGMELHLIHYSYGVNSTEKGDLSSESTVSRIRTEHFPLTLESARPSHTSQYLCASSDPPEVETQYFGPGTRLLVL.

The chain is built from TRBV19 and TRBJ2-7; perhaps D is TRBD1 or TRBD2 (5 bases each). Germline values: CDR1 LNHDA, CDR2 SQIVND (reference sequence). V shed 3 bases and J shed 0 bases, with 15 bases lying between them. The CDR3 is 16 residues long. The CDR3 here is CASSISAGLDSYEQYF. CDR3 nucleotide sequence: TGTGCCAGTAGTATTAGCGCAGGGTTGGACTCCTACGAGCAGTACTTC.